These T cell receptor beta chains were read from a single sample in a study of Ad26.COV2.S vaccination and SARS-CoV-2 variants. Method: immunoSEQ multiplex PCR; TCRdb's copy keeps in-frame clones and lacks some. The sample has 300,000 to 400,000 clones; 80% to 90% are singletons. This specimen consisted of peripheral blood, obtained in a trial of Ad26.COV2.S vaccine versus placebo. All receptors derive from a person aged 18-60 years who received the Ad26.COV2.S COVID-19 vaccine or a placebo. Each CDR3 is given with its conserved first and last residue. A D gene is named only where the DNA matches it firmly. Clone sizes are given selectively: once, few, many, or a class where the clone is expanded.

D: TRBD2; J: TRBJ2-5; size: NA; V: TRBV7-8; DNA: TGTGCCGCTTGGGGTAGCGGGGGCCTACAAGAGACCCAGTACTTC; CDR3: CAAWGSGGLQETQYF
D: TRBD1; J: TRBJ2-5; size: NA; V: TRBV6-5; DNA: TGTGCCAGCAGTTACTCGATGGGACAGGGGGGCGAGACCCAGTACTTC; CDR3: CASSYSMGQGGETQYF
D: NA; J: TRBJ2-7; size: NA; V: TRBV27; DNA: TGTGCCAGCAGCCGGATTGGTATTGGGTCCTACGAGCAGTACTTC; CDR3: CASSRIGIGSYEQYF
D: TRBD1; J: TRBJ1-1; size: NA; V: TRBV25-1; DNA: TGTGCCAGCGGGCCAGGGGGTGTGAACACTGAAGCTTTCTTT; CDR3: CASGPGGVNTEAFF
D: NA; J: TRBJ1-3; size: once; V: TRBV27; DNA: TGTGCCAGCAGTTCCGACGGAAGCTCTGGAAACACCATATATTTT; CDR3: CASSSDGSSGNTIYF
D: TRBD1; J: TRBJ1-5; size: once; V: TRBV10-3; DNA: TGTGCCTCCACCCCAGGGGGAGGGAATCAGCCCCAGCATTTT; CDR3: CASTPGGGNQPQHF
D: NA; J: TRBJ1-1; size: NA; V: TRBV4-3; DNA: TGCGCCAGCAGCCAAGTCGGCTTTCCAAACACTGAAGCTTTCTTT; CDR3: CASSQVGFPNTEAFF
D: NA; J: TRBJ2-5; size: NA; V: TRBV19; DNA: TGTGCCAGTAGTATCACCCCCAGCGGGACACGAGAGACCCAGTACTTC; CDR3: CASSITPSGTRETQYF
D: NA; J: TRBJ2-7; size: NA; V: TRBV27; DNA: TGTGCCAGCAGTCCACTGGGACCGTCCTACGAGCAGTACTTC; CDR3: CASSPLGPSYEQYF
D: NA; J: TRBJ2-1; size: NA; V: TRBV24-1; DNA: TGTGCCACCAGTGATTTCCCGTACAATGAGCAGTTCTTC; CDR3: CATSDFPYNEQFF
D: NA; J: TRBJ2-5; size: NA; V: TRBV3-1/TRBV3-2; DNA: TGTGCCAGCAGCCTTATGCAGGGGCCCCAAGAGACCCAGTACTTC; CDR3: CASSLMQGPQETQYF
D: NA; J: TRBJ2-1; size: NA; V: TRBV6-5; DNA: TGTGCCAGCAATCCCCGGACTACAGACAATGAGCAGTTCTTC; CDR3: CASNPRTTDNEQFF
D: NA; J: TRBJ1-2; size: NA; V: TRBV13; DNA: TGTGCCAGCAGCTTAGGTGGTTCGGGGGGGATCTATGGCTACACCTTC; CDR3: CASSLGGSGGIYGYTF